This TCR beta chain was sequenced during a study of cytomegalovirus exposure and HLA in healthy donors. V was clipped by 3 bases and J by 2 bases, with 11 bases between them. Looked up from germline, CDR1 is LNHDA and CDR2 is SQIVND (reference sequence). The CDR3 is made up of 15 amino acids. General study points: The study labeled 180 or so TCR beta chains cytomegalovirus-associated.

Produced via immunoSEQ multiplex PCR; TCRdb's table is partial and in-frame only. The sample yields a few hundred thousand clones, roughly 84% seen once. A word on this clone: What it binds is unknown.

The sequenced sample was PBMCs. V gene TRBV19 combines with J gene TRBJ2-1; D unclear. This receptor was taken from a woman aged 30 to 39 in good health and CMV-seropositive. CDR3 sequence: CASSIVSGTYNEQFF. CDR3 coding DNA: TGTGCCAGTAGTATTGTGTCGGGCACCTACAATGAGCAGTTCTTC.